This T cell receptor beta chain originates from a study of a mutant IDH1 vaccine in newly diagnosed glioma. The wider study: Radiotherapy, temozolomide, or both had been given previously, and both were given to most.

On this clone itself: Its antigen is still unknown.

Time point defined: week 47, end of study. With topical imiquimod, each dose of the vaccine consisted of 300 ug of mutant IDH1 20-mer peptide. This CDR3 region has 14 residues. Germline-derived CDR1 and CDR2 are SEHNR and FQNEAQ (reference sequence). The V end was cut by 4 bases, the J end by 2 bases, with 12 bases between. The protocol was immunoSEQ multiplex PCR, while the TCRdb copy is restricted to in-frame clones and leaves out a portion. This table has about 56,000 clones, around 83% appearing once. Broader study findings: Shifts in the top peripheral T cell clonotypes seemed unrelated to pseudoprogression.

This sequence originates from a woman aged 50 to 60 with glioma. The J gene is TRBJ2-7, the V gene TRBV7-9, with a weak D call TRBD2 (7 bases). The sample in question was PBMCs, obtained from a glioma patient whose treatment included an IDH1 peptide vaccine. Here the CDR3 DNA reads TGTGCCAGCAGCTCGTCGGGGGGCCCCTACGAGCAGTACTTC. Translation gives CASSSSGGPYEQYF.